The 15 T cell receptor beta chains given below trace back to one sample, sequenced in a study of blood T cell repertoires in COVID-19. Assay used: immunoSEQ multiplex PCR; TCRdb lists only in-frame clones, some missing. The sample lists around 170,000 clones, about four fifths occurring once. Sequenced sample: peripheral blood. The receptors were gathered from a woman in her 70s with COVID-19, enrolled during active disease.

The CDR3 bases are TGTGCCGGTACAGTCTACAATGAGCAGTTCTTC. Its translation: CAGTVYNEQFF. The V call is TRBV2, the J call TRBJ2-1; D ambiguous. Germline loops: CDR1 SNHLY, CDR2 FYNNEI. Between the trimmed V and J ends, which lost 11 bases and 3 bases, there was a span of 8 bases. This CDR3 region has 11 residues.

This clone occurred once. In DNA form, the CDR3 reads TGCAGCGCCTCTACCCTAGCCCGGCCCCTGCCTACGGAGCAGTACTTC. Translation gives CSASTLARPLPTEQYF. The genes are TRBV29-1 and TRBJ2-7, with D tentatively TRBD2 (5 bases). The V gene's germline CDR1 is SQVTM and CDR2 ANQGSEA. Trimming removed 7 bases at V and 7 bases at J, with 29 bases between. CDR3 size: 16 residues.

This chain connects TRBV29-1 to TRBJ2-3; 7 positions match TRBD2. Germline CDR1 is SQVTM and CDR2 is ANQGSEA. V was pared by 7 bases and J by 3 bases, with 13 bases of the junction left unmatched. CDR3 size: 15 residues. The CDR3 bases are TGCAGCGCCCCGGGGTGGCGGGGGACTACAGATACGCAGTATTTT. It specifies CSAPGWRGTTDTQYF.

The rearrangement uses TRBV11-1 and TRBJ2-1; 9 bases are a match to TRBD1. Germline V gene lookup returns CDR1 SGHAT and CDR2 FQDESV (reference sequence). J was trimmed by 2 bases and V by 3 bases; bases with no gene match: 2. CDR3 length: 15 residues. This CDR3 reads CASSFRDRAYNEQFF. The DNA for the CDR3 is TGTGCCAGCAGCTTCAGGGACAGGGCCTACAATGAGCAGTTCTTC.

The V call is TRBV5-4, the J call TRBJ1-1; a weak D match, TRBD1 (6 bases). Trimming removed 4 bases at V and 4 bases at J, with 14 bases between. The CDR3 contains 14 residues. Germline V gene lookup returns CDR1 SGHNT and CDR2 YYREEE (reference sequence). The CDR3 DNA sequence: TGTGCCAGCAGCCTCCGGGACACTTCCACTGAAGCTTTCTTT. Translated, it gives CASSLRDTSTEAFF.

CDR3 region: CASSPPGSLNEKLFF. The CDR3 DNA is TGTGCCAGCAGCCCTCCGGGGTCCCTGAATGAAAAACTGTTTTTT. The chain couples TRBV5-6 to TRBJ1-4; no clear D. Germline V gives CDR1 SGHDT, CDR2 YYEEEE. This CDR3 contains 15 residues. V lost 4 bases to trimming and J lost 5 bases, with 15 bases between them.

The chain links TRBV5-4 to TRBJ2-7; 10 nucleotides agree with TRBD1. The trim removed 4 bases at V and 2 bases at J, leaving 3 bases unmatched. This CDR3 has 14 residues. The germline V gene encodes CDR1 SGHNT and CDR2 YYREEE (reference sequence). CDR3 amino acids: CASSLGQGAYEQYF. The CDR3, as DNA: TGTGCCAGCAGCCTAGGACAGGGGGCCTACGAGCAGTACTTC.

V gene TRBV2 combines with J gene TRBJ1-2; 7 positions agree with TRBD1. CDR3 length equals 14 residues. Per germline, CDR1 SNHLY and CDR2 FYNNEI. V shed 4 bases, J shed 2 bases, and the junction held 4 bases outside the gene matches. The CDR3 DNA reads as TGTGCCAGCAGTGGAGCGACAGGGAACTATGGCTACACCTTC. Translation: CASSGATGNYGYTF.

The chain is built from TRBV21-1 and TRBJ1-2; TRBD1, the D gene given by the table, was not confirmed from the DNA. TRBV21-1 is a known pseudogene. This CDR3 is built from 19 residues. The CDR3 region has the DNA TGTGCCAGCAGCAAAGTAGAGCGAAGTTGTGGGGGCGGGAACTATGGCTACACCTTC. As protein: CASSKVERSCGGGNYGYTF.

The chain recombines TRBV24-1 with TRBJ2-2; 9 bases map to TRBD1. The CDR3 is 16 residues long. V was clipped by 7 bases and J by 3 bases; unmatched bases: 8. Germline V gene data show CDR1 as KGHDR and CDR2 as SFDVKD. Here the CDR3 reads CATRTPGQGDTGELFF. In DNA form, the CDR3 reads TGTGCCACCAGGACCCCGGGACAGGGCGACACCGGGGAGCTGTTTTTT.

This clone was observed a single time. This CDR3 reads CASSSPGLAGAGELFF. The CDR3 DNA reads as TGTGCCAGCAGCTCCCCGGGACTAGCGGGAGCCGGGGAGCTGTTTTTT. The chain employs TRBV7-2 and TRBJ2-2, with 14 bases that match TRBD2. The V gene's germline CDR1 is SGHTA and CDR2 FQGNSA. Unmatched junction bases numbered 4, after V lost 4 bases and J lost 6 bases. CDR3 length: 16 residues.

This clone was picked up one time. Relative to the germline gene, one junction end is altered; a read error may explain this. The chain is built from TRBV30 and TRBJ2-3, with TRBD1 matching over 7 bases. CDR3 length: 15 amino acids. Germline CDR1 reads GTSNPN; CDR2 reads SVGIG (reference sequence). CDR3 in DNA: TGTGCCTGGAGTGCTGGGACAGCTAGCACAGGTACGCAGTATTTT. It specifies CAWSAGTASTGTQYF. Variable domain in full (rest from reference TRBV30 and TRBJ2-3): SQTIHQWPATLVQPVGSPLSLECTVEGTSNPNLYWYRQAAGRGLQLLFYSVGIGQISSEVPQNLSASRPQDRQFILSSKKLLLSDSGFYLCAWSAGTASTGTQYFGPGTRLTVL.

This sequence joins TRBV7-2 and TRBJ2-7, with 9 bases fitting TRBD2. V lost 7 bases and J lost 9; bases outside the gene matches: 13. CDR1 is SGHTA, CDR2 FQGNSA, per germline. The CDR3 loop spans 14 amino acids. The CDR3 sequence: CASNPGKREARQYF. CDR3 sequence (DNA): TGTGCCAGCAACCCCGGAAAGCGGGAGGCCCGGCAGTACTTC.

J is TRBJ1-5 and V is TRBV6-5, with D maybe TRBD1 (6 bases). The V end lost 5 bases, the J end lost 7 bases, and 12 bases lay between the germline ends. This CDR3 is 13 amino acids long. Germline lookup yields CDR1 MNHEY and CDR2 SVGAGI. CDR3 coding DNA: TGTGCCAGCAGTAAGGGGGAGGGGCAGCCCCAGCATTTT. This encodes CASSKGEGQPQHF.

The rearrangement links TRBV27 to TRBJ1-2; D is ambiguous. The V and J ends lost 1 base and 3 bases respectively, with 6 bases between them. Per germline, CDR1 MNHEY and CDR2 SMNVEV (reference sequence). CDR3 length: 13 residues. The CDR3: CASSLFEDYGYTF. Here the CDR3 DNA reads TGTGCCAGCAGTTTATTTGAGGACTATGGCTACACCTTC.